This T cell receptor (beta chain) appears in the sequencing data of a study of blood T cell repertoires in COVID-19 (dated by TCRdb to the early 2020s). Regarding the complete study: Samples from collaborators originated in the United States, Italy and Spain and spanned both the acute and convalescent phases of COVID-19. The material from the prospective study consisted of cDNA or gDNA derived from T cells, B-cell-depleted T cells, or PBMCs. The dataset comprised deeply sampled blood TCRbeta repertoires from subjects exposed to, actively infected with, or recovered from COVID-19. A freely available public database, intended as a resource for researchers studying the immune response to SARS-CoV-2, is where the repertoires were released. The samples were drawn from two sources: the first 160 participants of the ongoing ImmuneRACE study, and fewer than 1,500 subjects contributed by 6 global collaborators. Nearly every sample came with metadata listing a de-identified subject ID, COVID-19 status, age in years and sex. HLA class I and class II types, where available, came from metadata supplied by the sample provider rather than from assay-based typing.

General study outcomes and caveats: The quantity of clinical and demographic metadata differed by source and by participant and was supplied without curation.

TCRbeta CDR3 regions were amplified from genomic DNA by means of the immunoSEQ Assay, a bias-controlled multiplex PCR. The study's own analysis went as follows. The number of nucleated cells in each sample was estimated by amplification of reference gene primers within the assay. To quantify the absolute abundance of each unique TCRbeta CDR3 rearrangement, sequence reads were collapsed and filtered. Productive Simpson clonality was computed per sample as the square root of Simpson's diversity index over productive rearrangements. In its TCRdb copy, this immuneACCESS table keeps in-frame sequences only and misses some clones. Where compared with another copy, unresolved V genes explain less than half of these, and the others have no known cause. Clonal size and the V and J genes are those of that table, whereas D and trimming came from the DNA. In all, the sample holds fewer than 300,000 clones, and over 75% of those were seen once. The ten largest clones capture around 16% of the sample.

Notes on this clone: Its antigen is currently not known. Base qualities are not at hand, and no much larger clone is one base apart.

Participants in the prospective study were aged roughly 18 to 100 years, lived in more than 20 United States geographic areas, and enrolled through a virtual design. In the prospective study, cohorts were assigned on the basis of participant-reported clinical history obtained from a screening survey and a study questionnaire. Recovered participants in ImmuneRACE Cohort 3 were defined as having two consecutive negative NP/OP PCR tests, clearance from a healthcare professional, or resolution of symptoms. In the prospective study, whole blood, serum and a nasopharyngeal or oropharyngeal swab were collected from each participant by mobile phlebotomists. Over a roughly two-month period, participants in the prospective study had the option of providing additional blood draws and questionnaires. Before DNA extraction, prospective study blood samples were shipped either frozen or at room temperature. This receptor was obtained from a man in his late teens or twenties who had recovered from COVID-19. Specimen: PBMCs or T cells enriched from blood (not recorded which).

The CDR3 region reads CASSWSTGFQETQYF. In nucleotides, the sequence is TGTGCCAGCAGCTGGTCGACAGGATTTCAAGAGACCCAGTACTTC. The rearrangement combines TRBV7-6 with TRBJ2-5; TRBD1 is possibly the D segment (6 matching bases). V gives up 4 bases and J gives up 2 bases, and the segment between their germline ends measures 14 bases. Reading the germline V gene gives CDR1 SGHVS and CDR2 FNYEAQ. The CDR3 covers 15 residues, taking in both the cysteine and the phenylalanine. CDR3 DNA is the only sequence kept; it has 45 bases, read in frame from the first base.